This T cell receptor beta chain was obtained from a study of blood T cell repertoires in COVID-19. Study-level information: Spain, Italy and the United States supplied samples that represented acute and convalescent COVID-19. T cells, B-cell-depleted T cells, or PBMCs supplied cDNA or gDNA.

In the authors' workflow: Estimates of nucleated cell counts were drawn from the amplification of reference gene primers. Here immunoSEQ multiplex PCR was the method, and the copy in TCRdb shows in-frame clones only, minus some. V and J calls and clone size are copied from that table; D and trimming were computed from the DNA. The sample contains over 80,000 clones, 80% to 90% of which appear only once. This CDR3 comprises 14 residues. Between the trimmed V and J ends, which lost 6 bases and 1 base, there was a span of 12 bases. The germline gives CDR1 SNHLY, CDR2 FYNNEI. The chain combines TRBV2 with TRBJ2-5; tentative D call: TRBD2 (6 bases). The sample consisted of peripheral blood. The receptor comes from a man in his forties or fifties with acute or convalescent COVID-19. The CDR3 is CASRWDSGQETQYF. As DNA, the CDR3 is TGTGCCAGCAGGTGGGACTCGGGCCAAGAGACCCAGTACTTC.